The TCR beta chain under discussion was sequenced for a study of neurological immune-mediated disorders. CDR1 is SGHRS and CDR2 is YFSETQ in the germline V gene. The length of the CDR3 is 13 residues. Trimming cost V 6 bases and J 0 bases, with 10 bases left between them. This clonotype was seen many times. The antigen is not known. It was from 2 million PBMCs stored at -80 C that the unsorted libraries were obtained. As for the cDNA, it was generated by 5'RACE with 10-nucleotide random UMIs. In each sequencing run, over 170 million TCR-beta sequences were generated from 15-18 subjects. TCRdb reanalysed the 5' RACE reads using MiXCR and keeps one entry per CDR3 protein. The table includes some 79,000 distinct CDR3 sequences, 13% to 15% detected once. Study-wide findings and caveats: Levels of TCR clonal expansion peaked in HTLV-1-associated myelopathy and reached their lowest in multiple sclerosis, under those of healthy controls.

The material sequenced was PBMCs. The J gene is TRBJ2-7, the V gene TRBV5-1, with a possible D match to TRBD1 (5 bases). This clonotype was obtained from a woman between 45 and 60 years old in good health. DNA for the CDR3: TGCGCCAGCAAGTTCCAGGGCTCCTACGAGCAGTACTTC. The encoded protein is CASKFQGSYEQYF.